Here is one TCR beta chain with its context. These data come from a study of CD8 T cells in Susac syndrome. Germline CDR1 is SEHNR and CDR2 is FQNEAQ (reference sequence). Trimming took off 1 base at V and 0 bases at J, with 7 bases between the two ends. CDR3 size: 14 residues. RNA in amounts of roughly 0.5 to 1 ug was reverse transcribed with random hexamers. TCRdb re-called the immunoSEQ multiplex PCR reads with MiXCR, one entry per CDR3 protein. Among some 120,000 distinct CDR3 sequences listed, 90% to 95% were seen once. Sequencing was done on a sample of CD4+ T cells from PBMCs. The TCR originated in a human donor in good health. The rearrangement joins TRBV7-9 to TRBJ2-7; D unresolved. The CDR3 protein is CASSLEAGSYEQYF. In nucleotides, the CDR3 is TGTGCCAGCAGCTTAGAGGCCGGCTCCTACGAGCAGTACTTC. Full variable domain (missing parts from reference TRBV7-9 and TRBJ2-7): DTGVSQNPRHKITKRGQNVTFRCDPISEHNRLYWYRQTLGQGPEFLTYFQNEAQLEKSRLLSDRFSAERPKGSFSTLEIQRTEQGDSAMYLCASSLEAGSYEQYFGPGTRLTVT.